This T cell receptor beta chain came from a study of T cell changes during pregnancy in multiple sclerosis. Trimming left V 5 bases short and J 4 bases short, with 9 bases between. This CDR3 has 13 amino acids. Germline values: CDR1 SGHVS, CDR2 FNYEAQ. This clone counts as medium-sized. Only in-frame clones appear in the TCRdb table, and some are missing; sequencing was by immunoSEQ multiplex PCR. The sample lists about 62,000 clones, roughly nine tenths seen once, with 2% to 3% in the top ten. The chain combines TRBV7-6 with TRBJ1-3, with D perhaps TRBD1 (5 bases). Material: peripheral blood, obtained in the first trimester of pregnancy. This receptor was obtained from a female donor with multiple sclerosis, enrolled in a pregnancy study. The CDR3: CASSLRQGNTIYF. The CDR3 nucleotides are TGTGCCAGCAGCCTGCGACAGGGAAACACCATATATTTT.